The sequence of this T cell receptor (beta chain) was determined in a study of blood T cell repertoires in COVID-19. On the study more broadly: Acute-phase and convalescent COVID-19 samples originated in the United States, Italy and Spain. T cells, B-cell-depleted T cells, or PBMCs supplied cDNA or gDNA.

The authors' processing: Amplified reference gene primers provided the basis for estimating nucleated cell counts. The assay was immunoSEQ multiplex PCR, and TCRdb's table has in-frame clones only and misses some. D and trimming were read from the DNA, whereas the V and J calls and clone size are those reported in that table. The table shows about 170,000 clones, with 85% to 90% occurring only once. Trimming removed 2 bases from V and 0 bases from J; junction bases left unmatched: 1. The CDR3 runs 15 residues. Germline-derived CDR1 and CDR2 are SGDLS and YYNGEE. The sequencing sample was made of peripheral blood. The sequence derives from a woman aged 80 or over with COVID-19, enrolled during active disease. The chain recombines TRBV9 with TRBJ2-1, with 8 positions matching TRBD2. The CDR3 is CASSVSGGSYNEQFF. Here the CDR3 DNA reads TGTGCCAGCAGCGTCAGCGGGGGCTCCTACAATGAGCAGTTCTTC.